The rows below give T cell receptor beta chains drawn from one sample of a study of graft-versus-host responses after intestinal transplantation. Here immunoSEQ multiplex PCR was the method, and the copy in TCRdb shows in-frame clones only, minus some. Of some 92,000 clones in the sample, 80% to 95% were seen once. These receptors have no known antigen. Sequencing was performed on unstimulated CD4+ T cells sorted from spleen or lymph node cells, taken before intestinal transplant. The source of these receptors is a human donor who received an intestinal transplant. CDR3s include the opening cysteine and the closing phenylalanine or tryptophan. The D gene is left open where the match is weak. Not every row has a clone size; where given, it reads once, few, many or a size class.

D | J | size | V | CDR3 | DNA
. | TRBJ1-2 | . | TRBV6-5 | CASSRGGSYGYTF | TGTGCCAGCAGTAGGGGGGGGAGCTATGGCTACACCTTC
TRBD1 | TRBJ2-7 | . | TRBV18 | CASSPHAPGQGIDEQYF | TGTGCCAGCTCACCACATGCTCCGGGACAGGGGATCGACGAGCAGTACTTC
TRBD1 | TRBJ1-2 | . | TRBV7-3 | CASSPTDRGSRGYTF | TGTGCCAGCAGCCCAACTGACAGGGGCTCTAGAGGCTACACCTTC
TRBD2 | TRBJ2-1 | . | TRBV11-2 | CASSVRLAGVDYNEQFF | TGTGCCAGCAGCGTCCGACTAGCGGGAGTCGACTACAATGAGCAGTTCTTC
. | TRBJ2-7 | . | TRBV5-1 | CASSLQIQPYEQYF | TGCGCCAGCAGCCTCCAGATTCAACCCTACGAGCAGTACTTC
TRBD1 | TRBJ2-1 | . | TRBV2 | CASSEALRGTERGDDNEQFF | TGTGCCAGCAGTGAAGCGCTTCGAGGGACAGAGAGAGGAGATGACAATGAGCAGTTCTTC
. | TRBJ2-1 | . | TRBV9 | CASSVVYGEQFF | TGTGCCAGCAGCGTAGTCTACGGGGAGCAGTTCTTC
. | TRBJ2-7 | . | TRBV6-5 | CASSDRGPYEQYF | TGTGCCAGCAGTGATCGAGGTCCCTACGAGCAGTACTTC
. | TRBJ1-1 | . | TRBV5-1 | CASTGVMNTEAFF | TGCGCCAGCACGGGGGTGATGAACACTGAAGCTTTCTTT
. | TRBJ2-3 | . | TRBV6-1 | CASSDPGLMETDTQYF | TGTGCCAGCAGTGACCCCGGGCTCATGGAGACAGATACGCAGTATTTT
. | TRBJ2-5 | . | TRBV6-1 | CASPRGGSSETQYF | TGTGCCAGCCCCAGGGGGGGGAGCTCGGAGACCCAGTACTTC
TRBD1 | TRBJ1-2 | few | TRBV19 | CASSPRQGQGYTF | TGTGCCAGTAGTCCAAGACAGGGTCAAGGCTACACCTTC
. | TRBJ1-5 | . | TRBV7-7 | CASSLAPMTEQAGNSNQPQHF | TGTGCCAGCAGCTTAGCTCCCATGACAGAACAAGCTGGAAATAGCAATCAGCCCCAGCATTTT
. | TRBJ2-7 | once | TRBV6-5 | CASSYSRFRGYEQYF | TGTGCCAGCAGTTACTCCCGGTTTAGGGGCTACGAGCAGTACTTC
. | TRBJ1-4 | . | TRBV30 | CAWSVRGGPTNEKLFF | TGTGCCTGGAGTGTACGGGGGGGCCCAACTAATGAAAAACTGTTTTTT
. | TRBJ1-3 | . | TRBV5-6 | CASSIPGLSKSSGNTIYF | TGTGCCAGCAGCATACCGGGGCTGAGTAAGAGCTCTGGAAACACCATATATTTT
. | TRBJ1-6 | . | TRBV7-3 | CASSLTAVGVGRYNSPLHF | TGTGCCAGCAGCTTAACCGCGGTCGGGGTCGGGAGATATAATTCACCCCTCCACTTT
TRBD1 | TRBJ1-5 | . | TRBV18 | CASSLGWTGVDSNQPQHF | TGTGCCAGCTCACTAGGCTGGACAGGGGTTGATAGCAATCAGCCCCAGCATTTT
TRBD2 | TRBJ2-1 | . | TRBV5-8 | CASSLAVFGTSIEQFF | TGTGCCAGCAGCTTGGCCGTCTTCGGGACTAGCATTGAGCAGTTCTTC
. | TRBJ2-2 | . | TRBV10-3 | CAISELRRQGNTGELFF | TGTGCCATCAGTGAGTTAAGGAGGCAGGGGAACACCGGGGAGCTGTTTTTT
. | TRBJ2-7 | . | TRBV2 | CASRGQYYEQYF | TGTGCCAGCAGGGGACAATATTACGAGCAGTACTTC
. | TRBJ1-4 | . | TRBV19 | CASSESTGEKLFF | TGTGCCAGTAGTGAATCGACGGGTGAAAAACTGTTTTTT
. | TRBJ1-2 | . | TRBV19 | CASSISRQGYGYTF | TGTGCCAGTAGTATAAGTCGGCAGGGGTATGGCTACACCTTC
. | TRBJ2-7 | . | TRBV11-2 | CASSLGFGGRTYEQYF | TGTGCCAGCAGCTTAGGGTTTGGGGGCAGAACCTACGAGCAGTACTTC
. | TRBJ2-7 | once | TRBV18 | CASSPPRTAYEQYF | TGTGCCAGCTCACCACCACGGACAGCCTACGAGCAGTACTTC
. | TRBJ1-1 | . | TRBV18 | CASSPTGRQMNTEAFF | TGTGCCAGCTCACCAACAGGAAGACAGATGAACACTGAAGCTTTCTTT
TRBD1 | TRBJ2-7 | . | TRBV7-2 | CASSLVVTGGGSYEQYF | TGTGCCAGCAGCTTAGTAGTGACAGGGGGTGGATCCTACGAGCAGTACTTC
. | TRBJ2-2 | . | TRBV19 | CASSIGQEGISGELFF | TGTGCCAGTAGTATAGGACAGGAGGGCATATCCGGGGAGCTGTTTTTT
. | TRBJ2-3 | . | TRBV11-2 | CASSLGGLSTQYF | TGTGCCAGCAGCTTAGGTGGGCTAAGTACGCAGTATTTT
. | TRBJ2-2 | . | TRBV12-5 | CASGTGTQRITGELFF | TGTGCTAGTGGGACCGGGACCCAGCGAATCACCGGGGAGCTGTTTTTT
. | TRBJ1-4 | few | TRBV2 | CASSEGGANEKLFF | TGTGCCAGCAGTGAAGGTGGAGCTAATGAAAAACTGTTTTTT
TRBD2 | TRBJ2-7 | . | TRBV7-6 | CASSLVPSGNAYEQYF | TGTGCCAGCAGCTTAGTGCCTAGCGGGAATGCCTACGAGCAGTACTTC
. | TRBJ2-5 | . | TRBV4-1 | CASSQERQGLETQYF | TGCGCCAGCAGCCAAGAGAGGCAGGGCTTGGAGACCCAGTACTTC
. | TRBJ2-1 | . | TRBV5-5 | CASSLVGRVIDEQFF | TGTGCCAGCAGCTTGGTCGGCAGGGTGATCGATGAGCAGTTCTTC
TRBD1 | TRBJ1-1 | . | TRBV5-1 | CASSLARLGQKNTEAFF | TGCGCCAGCAGCTTGGCACGCCTGGGACAGAAGAACACTGAAGCTTTCTTT
TRBD1 | TRBJ2-2 | few | TRBV5-1 | CASSRWNIQGAGTGELFF | TGCGCCAGCAGCCGTTGGAACATACAGGGGGCGGGCACCGGGGAGCTGTTTTTT
TRBD1 | TRBJ1-5 | . | TRBV25-1 | CASSGGQGRQPQHF | TGTGCCAGCAGTGGGGGACAGGGTCGTCAGCCCCAGCATTTT
. | TRBJ2-7 | . | TRBV2 | CASGLGRTEQYF | TGTGCCAGCGGGTTGGGACGGACCGAGCAGTACTTC
TRBD1 | TRBJ1-1 | . | TRBV6-5 | CASRRQGFTEAFF | TGTGCCAGCAGGCGACAGGGCTTCACTGAAGCTTTCTTT
. | TRBJ1-2 | few | TRBV6-5 | CASSAGHSANYGYTF | TGTGCCAGCAGTGCCGGACACTCAGCTAACTATGGCTACACCTTC
TRBD1 | TRBJ2-2 | . | TRBV6-1 | CASSLDRGLIGELFF | TGTGCCAGCAGTTTGGACAGGGGGCTGATCGGGGAGCTGTTTTTT
. | TRBJ2-7 | . | TRBV5-1 | CASSGGASSYEQYF | TGCGCCAGCAGTGGAGGGGCCTCCTCCTACGAGCAGTACTTC
TRBD1 | TRBJ2-7 | . | TRBV5-1 | CASSLVFRQGEDEQYF | TGCGCCAGCAGCTTGGTTTTCCGACAGGGTGAAGACGAGCAGTACTTC
. | TRBJ2-5 | . | TRBV19 | CASSRQVAQETQYF | TGTGCCAGTAGCCGACAGGTTGCGCAAGAGACCCAGTACTTC
. | TRBJ2-7 | . | TRBV6-1 | CASSKISGTGYEQYF | TGTGCCAGCAGTAAGATCTCCGGGACTGGCTACGAGCAGTACTTC
. | TRBJ2-3 | . | TRBV4-2 | CASSSLAGADTQYF | TGTGCCAGCAGCTCCCTAGCAGGGGCAGATACGCAGTATTTT
. | TRBJ2-1 | once | TRBV9 | CASSVRETYNEQFF | TGTGCCAGCAGCGTACGGGAGACTTACAATGAGCAGTTCTTC
. | TRBJ1-2 | . | TRBV9 | CASSVQGNYGYTF | TGTGCCAGCAGCGTTCAGGGGAACTATGGCTACACCTTC
TRBD2 | TRBJ2-1 | . | TRBV27 | CASSLLLAGDGNEQFF | TGTGCCAGCAGTTTATTGCTAGCGGGAGATGGAAATGAGCAGTTCTTC